These 2 T cell receptor beta chains were all obtained from the same sample, sequenced in a study of PD-1 blockade in classical Hodgkin lymphoma. Assay used: immunoSEQ multiplex PCR; TCRdb lists only in-frame clones, some missing. The sample lists more than 20,000 clones; about four fifths were seen once. Following autologous stem cell transplantation, relapse occurred in every patient, and exposure to brentuximab vedotin varied. Sequenced material: peripheral blood mononuclear cells (PBMCs), taken before the second cycle of nivolumab. These receptors all come from a human donor with classical Hodgkin lymphoma.

V gene TRBV7-2 combines with J gene TRBJ2-5, with TRBD1 matching over 8 bases. Trimming took 5 bases from V and 5 from J; bases not matched to a gene: 16. Germline CDR1 and CDR2: SGHTA and FQGNSA. The CDR3 runs 17 residues. CDR3 in amino acids: CASSPRASGGGSETQYF. Here the CDR3 DNA reads TGTGCCAGCAGCCCCCGAGCCTCAGGGGGCGGTAGTGAGACCCAGTACTTC.

V gene TRBV27 combines with J gene TRBJ1-2, with D perhaps TRBD1 (5 bases). Per germline, CDR1 MNHEY and CDR2 SMNVEV (reference sequence). V was cut by 7 bases and J by 1 base, with 13 bases left in between. This CDR3 has 14 residues. The CDR3 DNA reads TGTGCCAGCACCACGCCGACAGATAACTATGGCTACACCTTC. It codes for CASTTPTDNYGYTF.